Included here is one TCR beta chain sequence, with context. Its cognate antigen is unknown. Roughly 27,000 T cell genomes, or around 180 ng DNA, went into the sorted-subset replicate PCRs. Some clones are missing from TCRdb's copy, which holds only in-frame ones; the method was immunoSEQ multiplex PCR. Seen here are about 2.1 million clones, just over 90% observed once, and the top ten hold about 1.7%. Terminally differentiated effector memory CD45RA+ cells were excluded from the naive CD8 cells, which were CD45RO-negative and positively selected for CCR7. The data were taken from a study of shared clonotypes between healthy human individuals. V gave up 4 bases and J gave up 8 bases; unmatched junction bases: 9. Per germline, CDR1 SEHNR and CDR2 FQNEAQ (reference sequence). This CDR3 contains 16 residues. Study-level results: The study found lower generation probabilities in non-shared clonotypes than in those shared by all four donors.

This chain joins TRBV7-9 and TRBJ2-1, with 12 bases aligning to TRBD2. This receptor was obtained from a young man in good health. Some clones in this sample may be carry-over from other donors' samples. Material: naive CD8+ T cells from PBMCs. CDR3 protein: CASSSRTSGNPDEQFF. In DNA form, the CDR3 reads TGTGCCAGCAGCTCCAGGACTAGCGGGAATCCGGATGAGCAGTTCTTC.